This T cell receptor beta chain was identified during a study of blood T cell repertoires in COVID-19. Overall study context: The United States, Italy and Spain provided the acute and convalescent COVID-19 samples.

Seattle patients were enrolled while actively infected and followed longitudinally. Using immunoSEQ multiplex PCR, the repertoire was profiled, and TCRdb retains in-frame clones only, with some absent. The sample consists of 250,000 to 300,000 clones, 80% to 95% of them appearing once. The TCR sequence derives from a woman aged 25-40 years with COVID-19, enrolled during active disease. The sequencing sample was made of peripheral blood.

The CDR3 sequence: CASRRDREYTEAFF. The CDR3 coding sequence is TGTGCCAGCAGGAGGGACAGGGAATACACTGAAGCTTTCTTT. This chain links TRBV6-5 with TRBJ1-1; TRBD1 matches at 9 bases. CDR1 is MNHEY, CDR2 SVGAGI, per germline. Trimming removed 6 bases from V and 3 bases from J; junction bases left unmatched: 5. CDR3 size: 14 residues.